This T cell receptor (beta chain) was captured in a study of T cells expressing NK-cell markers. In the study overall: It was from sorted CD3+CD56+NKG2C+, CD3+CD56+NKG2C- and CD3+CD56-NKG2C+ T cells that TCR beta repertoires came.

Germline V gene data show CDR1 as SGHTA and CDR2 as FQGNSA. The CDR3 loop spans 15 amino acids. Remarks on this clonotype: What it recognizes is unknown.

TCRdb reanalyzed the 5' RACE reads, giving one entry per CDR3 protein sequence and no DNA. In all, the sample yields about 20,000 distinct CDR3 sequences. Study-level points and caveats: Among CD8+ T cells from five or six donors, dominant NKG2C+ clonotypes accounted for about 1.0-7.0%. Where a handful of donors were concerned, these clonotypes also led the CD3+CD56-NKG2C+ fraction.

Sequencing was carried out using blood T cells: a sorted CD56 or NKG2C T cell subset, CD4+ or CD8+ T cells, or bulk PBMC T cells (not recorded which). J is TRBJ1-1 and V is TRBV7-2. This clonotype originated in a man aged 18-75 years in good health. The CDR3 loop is CASSLEQGLATEAFF. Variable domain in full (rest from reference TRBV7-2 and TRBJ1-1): GAGVSQSPSNKVTEKGKDVELRCDPISGHTALYWYRQSLGQGLEFLIYFQGNSAPDKSGLPSDRFSAERTGGSVSTLTIQRTQQEDSAVYLCASSLEQGLATEAFFGQGTRLTVV.